The T cell receptor (beta chain) under discussion was sequenced for a study of cytomegalovirus exposure and HLA in healthy donors. V gave up 1 base and J gave up 9 bases, with 12 bases separating them. CDR3 size: 13 residues. CDR1 is MNHNS, CDR2 SASEGT, per germline. A multiplex PCR was run with 60 Vbeta primers and 13 Jbeta primers. Method: immunoSEQ multiplex PCR; TCRdb's copy keeps in-frame clones and lacks some. This table holds roughly 150,000 clones, 82% found once. Study-level points and caveats: Accurate prediction of HLA-A and HLA-B alleles (for most subjects) was reportedly achieved from TCR beta sequences. Association of a missense DCLRE1C variant with TCR beta V- and J-gene trimming was reported in a later analysis.

This clone was counted once. What it binds is not known. The TCR sequence derives from a woman between 45 and 65 years old in good health and CMV-seropositive. The V call is TRBV6-1, the J call TRBJ2-5, with TRBD2 as a possible D gene (5 bases). What was sequenced was PBMCs. This CDR3 reads CASSEVGLASQYF. The CDR3, as DNA: TGTGCCAGCAGTGAAGTGGGGTTAGCGTCCCAGTACTTC.